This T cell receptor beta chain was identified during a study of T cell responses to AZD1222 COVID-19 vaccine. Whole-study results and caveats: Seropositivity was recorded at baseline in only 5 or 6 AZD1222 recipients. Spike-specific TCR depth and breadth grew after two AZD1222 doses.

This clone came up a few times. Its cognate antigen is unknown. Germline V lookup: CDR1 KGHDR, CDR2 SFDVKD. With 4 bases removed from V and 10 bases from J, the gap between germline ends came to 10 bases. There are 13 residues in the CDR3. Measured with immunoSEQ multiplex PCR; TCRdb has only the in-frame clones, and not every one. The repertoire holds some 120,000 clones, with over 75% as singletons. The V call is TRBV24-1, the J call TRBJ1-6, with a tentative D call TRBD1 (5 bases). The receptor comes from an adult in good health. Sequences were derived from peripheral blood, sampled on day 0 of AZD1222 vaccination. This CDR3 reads CATSDRAGSPLHF. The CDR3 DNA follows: TGTGCCACCAGTGACAGGGCAGGCTCACCCCTCCACTTT.